The 15 T cell receptor beta chains reported below all come from one sample, sequenced in a study of response to subunit inactivated influenza vaccine. TCRdb re-called the RT-PCR reads with MiXCR, one entry per CDR3 protein. The data contain around 190,000 distinct CDR3 sequences, 9.2% of them singletons. The source was non-naive T cells sorted from PBMCs, collected on the day of vaccination. The receptors shown here come from a man aged 45-60 years who received an inactivated influenza vaccine.

This clonotype was observed a handful of times. This chain connects TRBV18 to TRBJ1-4; D remains unclear. The CDR3 sequence is 13 residues long. The V end was cut by 2 bases, the J end by 4 bases, with 5 bases between. In germline, CDR1 is KGHSH, CDR2 LQKENI. CDR3 bases: TGTGCCAGCTCACCAGAGGGTAATGAAAAACTGTTTTTT. Amino acid sequence: CASSPEGNEKLFF.

This clonotype was picked up a small number of times. The chain joins TRBV12-3 or TRBV12-4 to TRBJ2-1; D remains ambiguous. This CDR3 region has 12 residues. V was trimmed by 3 bases and J by 9 bases, leaving 9 bases between them. The CDR3 loop reads CASSLLRAEQFF. In DNA, the CDR3 is TGTGCCAGCAGTTTGCTTCGAGCTGAGCAGTTCTTC.

This clonotype turned up a few times. CDR3 nucleotides: TGCGCCAGCAGCCAAACAACAGGGATACAAGAGACCCAGTACTTC. The encoded protein is CASSQTTGIQETQYF. V and J are TRBV4-3 and TRBJ2-5; D may be TRBD1 (6 bases). Trimming took 2 bases from V and 2 from J, leaving 12 bases between them. The CDR3 is 15 residues long. Germline V lookup: CDR1 LGHNA, CDR2 YSLEER.

The chain couples TRBV7-3 to TRBJ2-1; tentatively, D is TRBD1 (6 bases). The CDR3 totals 15 residues. The germline V and J ends were trimmed by 1 base and 4 bases, with 11 bases remaining between them. CDR1 and CDR2 from the germline V gene are SGHTA and FQGTGA. The CDR3 coding sequence is TGTGCCAGCAGCTTAAACGGCCAGGGGTACAATGAGCAGTTCTTC. It translates to CASSLNGQGYNEQFF.

This clonotype has ten or more counts. The chain employs TRBV5-1 and TRBJ2-1; 7 nucleotides match TRBD2. From germline, CDR1 is SGHRS and CDR2 YFSETQ. With 7 bases clipped from V and 4 bases from J, the junction kept 11 bases outside the gene matches. The length of the CDR3 is 15 residues. The CDR3 reads CASSQGSGPYNEQFF. As DNA, the CDR3 is TGCGCCAGCTCACAAGGTAGCGGGCCTTACAATGAGCAGTTCTTC.

There are a few counts of this clonotype. V usage is TRBV20-1 and J usage is TRBJ2-1; D is perhaps TRBD2 (5 bases). The V end was cut by 2 bases, the J end by 5 bases, with 19 bases between. The germline V gene has CDR1 DFQATT and CDR2 SNEGSKA (reference sequence). The CDR3 has 16 amino acids. Here the CDR3 reads CSARSFAELRDNEQFF. The DNA for the CDR3 is TGCAGTGCTAGAAGTTTTGCGGAGCTGAGGGACAATGAGCAGTTCTTC.

This clonotype was observed many times. V and J are TRBV28 and TRBJ2-6, with D unclear. Germline V CDR1 and CDR2: MDHEN, SYDVKM. V dropped 7 bases and J dropped 0 bases, with 7 bases sitting between them. The length of the CDR3 is 14 residues. CDR3 nucleotide sequence: TGTGCCAGCAACACACTCTCTGGGGCCAACGTCCTGACTTTC. It yields the protein CASNTLSGANVLTF.

The chain recombines TRBV15 with TRBJ2-5; 7 bases are a match to TRBD1. V lost 5 bases, J lost 1 base, and 7 bases stayed unmatched. CDR1 and CDR2 from the germline V gene are LNHNV and YYDKDF (reference sequence). The CDR3 contains 15 residues. The chain's CDR3 is CATSRTGQLQETQYF. The CDR3 region has the DNA TGTGCCACCAGCCGGACGGGACAGCTCCAAGAGACCCAGTACTTC.

V gene TRBV6-1 combines with J gene TRBJ2-3; TRBD2 might be the D (6 bases). Germline V CDR1 and CDR2: MNHNS, SASEGT. V shed 2 bases and J shed 4 bases, with 10 bases lying between them. The CDR3 runs to 14 residues. CDR3 loop: CASSERGGPDTQYF. DNA of the CDR3: TGTGCCAGCAGTGAACGGGGAGGACCAGATACGCAGTATTTT.

This clonotype was seen a few times. V and J are TRBV6-2 or TRBV6-3 and TRBJ2-6; no reliable D call. The CDR3 has 14 residues. From germline, CDR1 is MNHEY and CDR2 SVGEGT. Trimming removed 10 bases at V and 0 bases at J, with 10 bases between. CDR3 amino acids: CATTPDSGANVLTF. CDR3 in DNA: TGTGCCACCACCCCGGACTCTGGGGCCAACGTCCTGACTTTC.

This clonotype was detected a few times. V is TRBV7-9 and J is TRBJ2-2, with D tentatively TRBD1 or TRBD2 (5 bases each). Germline lookup yields CDR1 SEHNR and CDR2 FQNEAQ (reference sequence). Between the trimmed V and J ends, which lost 7 bases and 5 bases, there was a span of 8 bases. The CDR3 runs 12 residues. CDR3 nucleotides: TGTGCCAGCACCTGGGGGACCGGGGAGCTGTTTTTT. Amino acid sequence: CASTWGTGELFF.

The genes are TRBV20-1 and TRBJ1-1; D might be TRBD1 (5 bases). The length of the CDR3 is 14 residues. Germline-derived CDR1 and CDR2 are DFQATT and SNEGSKA (reference sequence). The V end lost 4 bases, the J end lost 0 bases, and 12 bases lay between the germline ends. CDR3 nucleotide sequence: TGCAGTGCTAAGAGACAGATGATGAACACTGAAGCTTTCTTT. This sequence encodes CSAKRQMMNTEAFF.

This chain joins TRBV18 and TRBJ2-1; 14 nucleotides agree with TRBD2. CDR1 KGHSH and CDR2 LQKENI come from the germline V gene. The trim removed 1 base at V and 0 bases at J, leaving 8 bases unmatched. This CDR3 is built from 20 residues. The CDR3 loop reads CASSPLATSGRVSSYNEQFF. CDR3 in DNA: TGTGCCAGCTCACCACTAGCGACTAGCGGGAGGGTAAGCTCCTACAATGAGCAGTTCTTC.

This clonotype came up many times. V is TRBV11-2 and J is TRBJ2-5; TRBD2 aligns across 7 bases. V lost 3 bases to trimming and J lost 9 bases; unmatched junction nucleotides: 13. Per germline, CDR1 SGHAT and CDR2 FQNNGV. This CDR3 region has 15 residues. The CDR3 DNA reads as TGTGCCAGCAGCTTCACAGCGGGGTCCCCAGTGGCCCAGTACTTC. Its protein is CASSFTAGSPVAQYF.

This chain links TRBV5-1 with TRBJ2-3; 14 bases line up with TRBD2. The CDR3 has 18 amino acids. Germline V gene sequence: CDR1 SGHRS, CDR2 YFSETQ. Trimming removed 5 bases from V and 4 bases from J; junction bases left unmatched: 12. CDR3 DNA: TGCGCCAGCAGTTTAAAGATGGGACTAGCGGGAGCGGCAGATACGCAGTATTTT. It translates to CASSLKMGLAGAADTQYF.